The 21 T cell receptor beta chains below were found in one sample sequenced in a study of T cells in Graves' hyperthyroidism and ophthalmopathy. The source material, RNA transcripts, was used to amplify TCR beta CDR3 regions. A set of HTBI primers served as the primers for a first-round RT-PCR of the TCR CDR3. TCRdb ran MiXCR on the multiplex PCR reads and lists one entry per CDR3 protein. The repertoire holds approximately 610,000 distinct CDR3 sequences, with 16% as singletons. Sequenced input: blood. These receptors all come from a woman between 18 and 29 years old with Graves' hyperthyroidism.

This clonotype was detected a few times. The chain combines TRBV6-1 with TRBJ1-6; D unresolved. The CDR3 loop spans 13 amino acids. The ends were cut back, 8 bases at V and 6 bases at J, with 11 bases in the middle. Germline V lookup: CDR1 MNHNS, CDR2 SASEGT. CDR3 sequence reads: CASCPRANSPLHF. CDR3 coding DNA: TGTGCCAGCTGCCCCCGAGCTAATTCACCCCTCCACTTT.

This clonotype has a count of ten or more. This chain's CDR3 is CASSPGPDGGTYEQYF. For the CDR3, the DNA is TGCGCCAGCAGCCCGGGGCCCGACGGTGGCACCTACGAGCAGTACTTC. This sequence joins TRBV5-1 and TRBJ2-7; D may be TRBD1 or TRBD2 (5 bases each). V lost 4 bases and J lost 2, with 19 bases in between. The germline gives CDR1 SGHRS, CDR2 YFSETQ. The CDR3 sequence is 16 residues long.

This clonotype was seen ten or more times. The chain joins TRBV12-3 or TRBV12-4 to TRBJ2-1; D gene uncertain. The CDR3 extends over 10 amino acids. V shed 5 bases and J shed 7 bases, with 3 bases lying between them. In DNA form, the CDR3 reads TGTGCCAGCAGTCAAAATGAGCAGTTCTTC. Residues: CASSQNEQFF.

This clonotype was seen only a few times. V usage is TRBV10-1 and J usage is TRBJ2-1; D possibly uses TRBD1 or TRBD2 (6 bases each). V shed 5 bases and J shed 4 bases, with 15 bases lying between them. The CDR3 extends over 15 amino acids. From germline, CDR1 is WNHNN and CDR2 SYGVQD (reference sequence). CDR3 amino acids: CASSQGGTGYNEQFF. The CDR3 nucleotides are TGCGCCAGCAGTCAAGGGGGGACGGGGTACAATGAGCAGTTCTTC.

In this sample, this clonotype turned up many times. The CDR3 DNA sequence: TGCAGTGCTAGAGGCACAGGGGAAATTCACCCCCTCCACTTT. As protein: CSARGTGEIHPLHF. The rearrangement uses TRBV20-1 and TRBJ1-6; 7 bases agree with TRBD1. The CDR3 is made up of 14 amino acids. CDR1 is DFQATT and CDR2 is SNEGSKA in the germline V gene (reference sequence). The V segment lost 1 base and the J segment 13 bases; nucleotides outside the gene matches: 10.

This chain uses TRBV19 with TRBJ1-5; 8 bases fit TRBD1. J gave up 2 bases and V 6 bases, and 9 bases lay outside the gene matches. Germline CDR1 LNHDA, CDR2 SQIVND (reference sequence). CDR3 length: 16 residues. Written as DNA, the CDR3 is TGTGCCAGTAGGACCACAGGGACAGGCGGCAATCAGCCCCAGCATTTT. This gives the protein CASRTTGTGGNQPQHF.

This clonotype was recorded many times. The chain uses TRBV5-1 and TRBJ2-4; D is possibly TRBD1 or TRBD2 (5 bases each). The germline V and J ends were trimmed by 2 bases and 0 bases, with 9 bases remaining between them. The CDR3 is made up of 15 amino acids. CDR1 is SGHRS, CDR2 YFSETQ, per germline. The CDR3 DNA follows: TGCGCCAGCAGCTTAGGGGAGATAGCCAAAAACATTCAGTACTTC. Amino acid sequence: CASSLGEIAKNIQYF.

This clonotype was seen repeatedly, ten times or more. CDR3 residues: CASTIGQGESEQYF. The CDR3 DNA sequence: TGTGCCAGCACCATCGGACAGGGGGAGAGCGAGCAGTACTTC. The chain employs TRBV7-8 and TRBJ2-7; 10 positions agree with TRBD1. V lost 7 bases and J lost 6; bases outside the gene matches: 9. The CDR3 sequence is 14 residues long. Germline CDR1 is SGHVS and CDR2 is FQNEAQ. The full variable domain, its missing parts supplied by reference TRBV7-8 and TRBJ2-7, is GAGVSQSPRYKVAKRGQDVALRCDPISGHVSLFWYQQALGQGPEFLTYFQNEAQLDKSGLPSDRFFAERPEGSVSTLKIQRTQQEDSAVYLCASTIGQGESEQYFGPGTRLTVT.

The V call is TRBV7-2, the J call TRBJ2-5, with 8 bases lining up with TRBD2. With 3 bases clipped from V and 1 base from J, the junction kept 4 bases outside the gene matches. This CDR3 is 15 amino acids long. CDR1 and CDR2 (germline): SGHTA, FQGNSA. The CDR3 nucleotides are TGTGCCAGCAGCTTCGCGGGAGGTCTCCAAGAGACCCAGTACTTC. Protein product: CASSFAGGLQETQYF.

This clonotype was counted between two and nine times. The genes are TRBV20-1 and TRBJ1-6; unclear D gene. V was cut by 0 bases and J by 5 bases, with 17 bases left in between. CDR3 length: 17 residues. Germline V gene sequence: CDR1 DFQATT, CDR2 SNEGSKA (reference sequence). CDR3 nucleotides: TGCAGTGCTAGAGATCTCGGGGAGGTCCTGGATAATTCACCCCTCCACTTT. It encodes CSARDLGEVLDNSPLHF.

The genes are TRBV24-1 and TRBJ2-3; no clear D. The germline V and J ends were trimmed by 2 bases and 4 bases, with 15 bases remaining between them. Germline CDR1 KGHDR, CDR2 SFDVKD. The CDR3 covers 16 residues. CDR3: CATSDSRNYRADTQYF. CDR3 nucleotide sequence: TGTGCCACCAGTGATTCTCGGAATTATAGGGCAGATACGCAGTATTTT.

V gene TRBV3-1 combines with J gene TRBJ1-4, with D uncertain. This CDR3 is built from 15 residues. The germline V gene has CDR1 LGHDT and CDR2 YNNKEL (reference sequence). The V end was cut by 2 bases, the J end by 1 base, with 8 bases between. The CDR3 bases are TGTGCCAGCAGCCAAAGACGGATAACTAATGAAAAACTGTTTTTT. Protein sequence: CASSQRRITNEKLFF.

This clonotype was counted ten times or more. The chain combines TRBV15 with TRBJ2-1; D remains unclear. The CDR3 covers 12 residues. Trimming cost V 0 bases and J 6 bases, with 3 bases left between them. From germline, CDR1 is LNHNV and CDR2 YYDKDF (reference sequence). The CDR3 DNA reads TGTGCCACCAGCAGAGAAGTCAATGAGCAGTTCTTC. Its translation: CATSREVNEQFF.

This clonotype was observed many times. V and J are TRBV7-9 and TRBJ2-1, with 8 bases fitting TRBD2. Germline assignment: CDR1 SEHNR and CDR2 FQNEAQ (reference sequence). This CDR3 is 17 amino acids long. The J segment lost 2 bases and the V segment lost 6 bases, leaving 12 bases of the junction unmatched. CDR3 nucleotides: TGTGCCAGCAGAGCACTAAACCAGCGGGGGACCTACAATGAGCAGTTCTTC. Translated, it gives CASRALNQRGTYNEQFF.

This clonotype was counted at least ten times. The CDR3 DNA follows: TGCGCCAGCAGCTTGGCCCTGGGGATTGATGCTTTCTTT. It encodes CASSLALGIDAFF. The gene calls are TRBV5-1 and TRBJ1-1; D is unresolved. Germline CDR1 SGHRS, CDR2 YFSETQ. The CDR3 contains 13 residues. Trimming took 0 bases from V and 11 from J, leaving 14 bases between them.

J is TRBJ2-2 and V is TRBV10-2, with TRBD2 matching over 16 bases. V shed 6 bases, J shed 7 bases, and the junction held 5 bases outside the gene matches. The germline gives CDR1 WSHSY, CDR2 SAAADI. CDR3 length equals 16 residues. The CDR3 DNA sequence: TGCGCCAGCAGGGGACTAGCGGGGGGGCCCGGCGGGGAGCTGTTTTTT. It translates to CASRGLAGGPGGELFF.

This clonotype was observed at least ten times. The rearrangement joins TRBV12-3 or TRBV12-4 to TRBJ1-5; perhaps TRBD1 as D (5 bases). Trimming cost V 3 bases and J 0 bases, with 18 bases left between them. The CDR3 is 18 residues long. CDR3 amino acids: CASSFSGWGGYSNQPQHF. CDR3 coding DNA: TGTGCCAGCAGTTTCTCAGGGTGGGGGGGATATAGCAATCAGCCCCAGCATTTT.

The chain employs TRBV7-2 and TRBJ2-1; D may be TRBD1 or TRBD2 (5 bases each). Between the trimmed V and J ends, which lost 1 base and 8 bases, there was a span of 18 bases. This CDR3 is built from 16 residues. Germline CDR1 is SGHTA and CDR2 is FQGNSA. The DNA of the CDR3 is TGTGCCAGCAGCTTAGTTACCCCTACCCGGGGCGATGAGCAGTTCTTC. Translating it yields CASSLVTPTRGDEQFF.

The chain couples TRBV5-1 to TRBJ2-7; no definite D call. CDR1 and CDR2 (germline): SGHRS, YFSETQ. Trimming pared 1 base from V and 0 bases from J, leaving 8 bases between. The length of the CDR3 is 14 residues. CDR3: CASSLRPNSYEQYF. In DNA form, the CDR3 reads TGCGCCAGCAGCTTGCGACCGAACTCCTACGAGCAGTACTTC.

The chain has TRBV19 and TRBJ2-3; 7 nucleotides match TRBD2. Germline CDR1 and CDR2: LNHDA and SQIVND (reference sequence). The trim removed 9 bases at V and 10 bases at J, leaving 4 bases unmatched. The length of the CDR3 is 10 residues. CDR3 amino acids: CARQRGAQYF. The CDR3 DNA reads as TGTGCCAGACAACGGGGGGCGCAGTATTTT.

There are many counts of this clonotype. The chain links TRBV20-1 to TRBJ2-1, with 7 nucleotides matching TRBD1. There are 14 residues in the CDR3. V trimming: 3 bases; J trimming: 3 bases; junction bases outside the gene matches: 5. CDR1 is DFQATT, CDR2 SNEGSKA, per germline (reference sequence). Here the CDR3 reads CSARETGSYNEQFF. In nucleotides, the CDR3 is TGCAGTGCTAGGGAGACAGGGAGCTACAATGAGCAGTTCTTC.